The 21 T cell receptor beta chains listed next were all sequenced from one sample in a study of OX40 agonist ivuxolimab in advanced cancers. This table comes from immunoSEQ multiplex PCR, and its TCRdb copy is limited to in-frame clones, with some not included. Here the sample spans roughly 70,000 clones, around 89% being singletons. The sample consisted of CD4+ or CD8+ T cells sorted from blood, taken in a trial of the OX40 agonist ivuxolimab. All receptors come from an adult with an advanced solid tumor such as melanoma, head and neck, liver or kidney cancer.

The chain uses TRBV5-6 and TRBJ2-7; D might be TRBD1 (6 bases). This CDR3 spans 12 amino acids. V was shortened by 4 bases and J by 4 bases, with 9 bases between the two germline ends. CDR1 is SGHDT, CDR2 YYEEEE, per germline. In DNA form, the CDR3 reads TGTGCCAGCAGCCGGGACAAGTACGAGCAGTACTTC. Residues: CASSRDKYEQYF.

The table lists this clone with a few counts. This chain connects TRBV19 to TRBJ2-6; D remains unclear. Deletions cut 6 bases from V and 4 bases from J, with 19 bases between. The CDR3 sequence is 17 residues long. CDR1 LNHDA and CDR2 SQIVND come from the germline V gene (reference sequence). The CDR3 loop reads CASRKQVSLVGANVLTF. The DNA of the CDR3 is TGTGCCAGTAGGAAACAAGTATCTTTAGTGGGGGCCAACGTCCTGACTTTC. Combining the CDR3 with reference TRBV19 and TRBJ2-6 gives the whole variable domain DGGITQSPKYLFRKEGQNVTLSCEQNLNHDAMYWYRQDPGQGLRLIYYSQIVNDFQKGDIAEGYSVSREKKESFPLTVTSAQKNPTAFYLCASRKQVSLVGANVLTFGAGSRLTVL.

The V gene is TRBV11-3, the J gene TRBJ2-3, with TRBD1 as a possible D gene (5 bases). Germline-derived CDR1 and CDR2 are SGHNT and YENEEA. The V end was cut by 0 bases, the J end by 1 base, with 8 bases between. The CDR3 has 15 amino acids. CDR3 loop: CASSLDQTGTDTQYF. Written as DNA, the CDR3 is TGTGCCAGCAGCTTAGACCAGACAGGCACAGATACGCAGTATTTT. Combining the CDR3 with reference TRBV11-3 and TRBJ2-3 gives the whole variable domain EAGVVQSPRYKIIEKKQPVAFWCNPISGHNTLYWYLQNLGQGPELLIRYENEEAVDDSQLPKDRFSAERLKGVDSTLKIQPAELGDSAVYLCASSLDQTGTDTQYFGPGTRLTVL.

V usage is TRBV6-1 and J usage is TRBJ2-7, with 9 bases aligning to TRBD2. Trimming took 6 bases from V and 4 from J; bases not matched to a gene: 10. The CDR3 runs 15 residues. CDR1 MNHNS and CDR2 SASEGT come from the germline V gene. The CDR3: CASSVEAGGGYEQYF. The CDR3 DNA sequence: TGTGCCAGCAGCGTAGAAGCGGGAGGAGGGTACGAGCAGTACTTC.

The chain joins TRBV5-6 to TRBJ2-5, with D unclear. Germline CDR1 SGHDT, CDR2 YYEEEE. Trimming pared 0 bases from V and 4 bases from J, leaving 7 bases between. The CDR3 length is 13 residues. For the CDR3, the DNA is TGTGCCAGCAGCTTGGTAGGGCCAGAGACCCAGTACTTC. Translation gives CASSLVGPETQYF.

This rearrangement joins TRBV11-2 to TRBJ2-2; unclear D gene. Germline assignment: CDR1 SGHAT and CDR2 FQNNGV. The CDR3 extends over 15 amino acids. V was clipped by 0 bases and J by 4 bases, with 9 bases between them. Here the CDR3 DNA reads TGTGCCAGCAGCTTAGAGTCCGGTTCCACCGGGGAGCTGTTTTTT. As protein: CASSLESGSTGELFF.

This clone has just one count. The chain recombines TRBV6-1 with TRBJ2-7; D uncertain. Trimming removed 3 bases at V and 6 bases at J, with 21 bases between. The CDR3 has 16 amino acids. CDR1 is MNHNS and CDR2 is SASEGT in the germline V gene. The DNA for the CDR3 is TGTGCCAGCAGTGACCCCTGTTTTCCCTCAAGTTGCGAGCAGTACTTC. This translates into CASSDPCFPSSCEQYF.

The rearrangement joins TRBV5-1 to TRBJ2-3; D is unclear. The CDR3 covers 14 residues. Germline CDR1 is SGHRS and CDR2 is YFSETQ. V was trimmed by 0 bases and J by 6 bases, leaving 11 bases between them. The CDR3 reads CASSLGLSSDTQYF. CDR3 in DNA: TGCGCCAGCAGCTTGGGACTCTCCTCGGATACGCAGTATTTT. Drawing the rest from reference TRBV5-1 and TRBJ2-3, the complete variable domain is KAGVTQTPRYLIKTRGQQVTLSCSPISGHRSVSWYQQTPGQGLQFLFEYFSETQRNKGNFPGRFSGRQFSNSRSEMNVSTLELGDSALYLCASSLGLSSDTQYFGPGTRLTVL.

CDR3: CASSAGTVPSYGYTF. In DNA form, the CDR3 reads TGTGCCAGCAGTGCCGGAACAGTCCCTTCCTATGGCTACACCTTC. The rearrangement links TRBV6-1 to TRBJ1-2; no definite D call. The V and J ends lost 4 bases and 4 bases respectively, with 16 bases between them. Germline V gives CDR1 MNHNS, CDR2 SASEGT. The CDR3 is 15 amino acids.

The genes are TRBV28 and TRBJ2-5; D might be TRBD1 (6 bases). This CDR3 has 13 residues. Germline values: CDR1 MDHEN, CDR2 SYDVKM. Trimming took 5 bases from V and 2 from J, leaving 9 bases between them. For the CDR3, the DNA is TGTGCCAGCAGTCTAGGACAGCAAGAGACCCAGTACTTC. Its protein is CASSLGQQETQYF. The variable domain in full, with the rest retrieved from reference TRBV28 and TRBJ2-5, is DVKVTQSSRYLVKRTGEKVFLECVQDMDHENMFWYRQDPGLGLRLIYFSYDVKMKEKGDIPEGYSVSREKKERFSLILESASTNQTSMYLCASSLGQQETQYFGPGTRLLVL.

The rearrangement uses TRBV11-2 and TRBJ1-3, with D perhaps TRBD1 (6 bases). CDR1 and CDR2 (germline): SGHAT, FQNNGV. V lost 4 bases, J lost 0 bases, and 16 bases lay in between. The CDR3 loop spans 17 amino acids. In DNA form, the CDR3 reads TGTGCCAGCAGCTCCCTCCGACAGGCCTTCTCTGGAAACACCATATATTTT. This codes for CASSSLRQAFSGNTIYF.

The chain links TRBV9 to TRBJ2-7, with TRBD2 matching 8 bases. The CDR3 consists of 14 residues. Germline-derived CDR1 and CDR2 are SGDLS and YYNGEE. The ends lost 3 bases at V and 6 bases at J; junction bases unmatched: 8. CDR3 in amino acids: CASSALPGGGEQYF. For the CDR3, the DNA is TGTGCCAGCAGCGCCCTTCCGGGAGGGGGCGAGCAGTACTTC.

The rearrangement uses TRBV7-3 and TRBJ2-5; 10 nucleotides agree with TRBD1. V dropped 5 bases and J dropped 4; count of bases not matched to a gene: 4. Germline lookup yields CDR1 SGHTA and CDR2 FQGTGA. The CDR3 is made up of 14 amino acids. The CDR3, as DNA: TGTGCCAGCAGCCTGGGACAGGGGCCAGAGACCCAGTACTTC. Encoded protein: CASSLGQGPETQYF.

The rearrangement links TRBV4-1 to TRBJ1-5; possibly TRBD1 for D (6 bases). Germline V gene lookup returns CDR1 MGHRA and CDR2 YSYEKL. V dropped 0 bases and J dropped 4 bases, with 10 bases sitting between them. This CDR3 has 15 residues. CDR3 loop: CASSQDPGANQPQHF. CDR3 nucleotide sequence: TGCGCCAGCAGCCAAGACCCAGGGGCGAATCAGCCCCAGCATTTT.

This chain connects TRBV11-3 to TRBJ1-4; the D is unclear. This CDR3 has 14 amino acids. Trimming removed 1 base from V and 7 bases from J, with 10 bases in between. CDR1 and CDR2 from the germline V gene are SGHNT and YENEEA. The chain's CDR3 is CASSLVAVGEKLFF. The CDR3 coding sequence is TGTGCCAGCAGCTTAGTGGCAGTAGGTGAAAAACTGTTTTTT.

V and J are TRBV28 and TRBJ2-7; possibly TRBD2 for D (6 bases). CDR1 and CDR2 (germline): MDHEN, SYDVKM. This CDR3 has 15 residues. Between the trimmed V and J ends, which lost 5 bases and 2 bases, there was a span of 16 bases. The DNA for the CDR3 is TGTGCCAGCAGTGGCGGGGACCGTCCAACCTACGAGCAGTACTTC. It translates to CASSGGDRPTYEQYF.

This rearrangement joins TRBV10-1 to TRBJ1-5, with 10 nucleotides matching TRBD1. The J segment lost 6 bases and the V segment lost 8 bases, leaving 4 bases of the junction unmatched. Germline V gene sequence: CDR1 WNHNN, CDR2 SYGVQD (reference sequence). The CDR3 has 13 amino acids. CDR3 residues: CASDDRGLQPQHF. In DNA, the CDR3 is TGCGCCAGCGATGACAGGGGGCTTCAGCCCCAGCATTTT.

The gene calls are TRBV5-6 and TRBJ2-3; a possible D gene is TRBD1 (6 bases). V was clipped by 0 bases and J by 5 bases, with 13 bases between them. Germline values: CDR1 SGHDT, CDR2 YYEEEE. The CDR3 is 15 residues long. CDR3: CASSLAGDPKDTQYF. The CDR3 DNA follows: TGTGCCAGCAGCTTGGCAGGGGACCCGAAAGATACGCAGTATTTT.

This clone occurred a few times. The V and J genes are TRBV6-1 and TRBJ2-7; TRBD2 matches at 7 bases. Germline CDR1 reads MNHNS; CDR2 reads SASEGT. The CDR3 spans 15 residues. V trimming: 5 bases; J trimming: 3 bases; junction bases outside the gene matches: 10. In DNA form, the CDR3 reads TGTGCCAGCAGTTCATCGGGAGGCACCGGCTACGAGCAGTACTTC. Translated: CASSSSGGTGYEQYF.

The chain joins TRBV28 to TRBJ2-7; 7 bases are a match to TRBD2. V lost 6 bases and J lost 2; bases outside the gene matches: 10. This CDR3 is built from 15 residues. CDR1 and CDR2 from the germline V gene are MDHEN and SYDVKM. CDR3 nucleotide sequence: TGTGCCAGCAGGCCCCCCGCGGGAGCGGCCTACGAGCAGTACTTC. Translating it yields CASRPPAGAAYEQYF. The variable domain in full, with the rest retrieved from reference TRBV28 and TRBJ2-7, is DVKVTQSSRYLVKRTGEKVFLECVQDMDHENMFWYRQDPGLGLRLIYFSYDVKMKEKGDIPEGYSVSREKKERFSLILESASTNQTSMYLCASRPPAGAAYEQYFGPGTRLTVT.

J is TRBJ2-1 and V is TRBV5-4, with D possibly matching TRBD2 (8 bases). With 6 bases removed from V and 0 bases from J, the gap between germline ends came to 19 bases. Germline CDR1 and CDR2: SGHNT and YYREEE (reference sequence). This CDR3 comprises 17 residues. Written as DNA, the CDR3 is TGTGCCAGCAACCCAACCGGGGGGGACAGCTCCTACAATGAGCAGTTCTTC. This sequence encodes CASNPTGGDSSYNEQFF.